The 13 T cell receptor beta chains below all came from one sample that was sequenced in a study of blood T cell repertoires in COVID-19. Produced via immunoSEQ multiplex PCR; TCRdb's table is partial and in-frame only. The sample has about 94,000 clones, about 86% seen once. The sample comprised peripheral blood. Every receptor here comes from a woman between 55 and 75 years old in a cohort sampled during active or convalescent COVID-19.

The J gene is TRBJ2-3, the V gene TRBV7-3, with TRBD2 as a possible D gene (6 bases). V was cut by 1 base and J by 7 bases, with 12 bases left in between. This CDR3 has 14 residues. In germline, CDR1 is SGHTA, CDR2 FQGTGA. Written as DNA, the CDR3 is TGTGCCAGCAGCTTAATTGCGGGGAGAAATACGCAGTATTTT. The encoded protein is CASSLIAGRNTQYF.

The chain is built from TRBV5-1 and TRBJ2-2; 14 bases match TRBD2. Germline CDR1 and CDR2: SGHRS and YFSETQ. This CDR3 has 18 residues. V trimming: 1 base; J trimming: 3 bases; junction bases outside the gene matches: 5. The CDR3 region is CASSLPGLAGGYTGELFF. The CDR3 DNA follows: TGCGCCAGCAGCTTGCCCGGACTAGCGGGGGGATACACCGGGGAGCTGTTTTTT. Complete variable domain (other parts from reference TRBV5-1 and TRBJ2-2): KAGVTQTPRYLIKTRGQQVTLSCSPISGHRSVSWYQQTPGQGLQFLFEYFSETQRNKGNFPGRFSGRQFSNSRSEMNVSTLELGDSALYLCASSLPGLAGGYTGELFFGEGSRLTVL.

This clone was picked up one time. The identical CDR3 is also encoded by other nucleotide sequences in the sample. The chain recombines TRBV2 with TRBJ1-5; 7 positions agree with TRBD1. V lost 4 bases, J lost 6 bases, and 3 bases stayed unmatched. The CDR3 is 13 amino acids. The germline CDR1 and CDR2 sequences are SNHLY and FYNNEI. The CDR3 loop is CASSGTGGQPQHF. The CDR3 DNA reads as TGTGCCAGCAGTGGGACAGGAGGTCAGCCCCAGCATTTT.

The chain is built from TRBV7-2 and TRBJ1-1; the match to TRBD1 covers 7 bases. Unmatched junction bases numbered 4, after V lost 5 bases and J lost 1 base. Germline V gives CDR1 SGHTA, CDR2 FQGNSA. The CDR3 is 14 amino acids. This chain's CDR3 is CASSIRQGNTEAFF. CDR3 DNA sequence: TGTGCCAGCAGCATAAGACAGGGGAACACTGAAGCTTTCTTT. The full variable domain, rest sourced from reference TRBV7-2 and TRBJ1-1, is GAGVSQSPSNKVTEKGKDVELRCDPISGHTALYWYRQSLGQGLEFLIYFQGNSAPDKSGLPSDRFSAERTGGSVSTLTIQRTQQEDSAVYLCASSIRQGNTEAFFGQGTRLTVV.

This chain links TRBV10-3 with TRBJ1-2, with D perhaps matching TRBD1 (5 bases). V gave up 0 bases and J gave up 8 bases, with 13 bases separating them. There are 14 residues in the CDR3. Germline assignment: CDR1 ENHRY and CDR2 SYGVKD. The CDR3 here is CAISESGGSRGYTF. The CDR3 nucleotides are TGTGCCATCAGTGAGTCCGGGGGGTCTAGGGGCTACACCTTC.

V and J are TRBV25-1 and TRBJ1-2; TRBD1 is a possible D gene (6 bases). Per germline, CDR1 MGHDK and CDR2 SYGVNS. V was clipped by 8 bases and J by 8 bases, with 18 bases between them. The CDR3 extends over 13 amino acids. The CDR3 coding sequence is TGTGCCAGCCGCAGGGACAAGGATGGAGGCTACACCTTC. Translation: CASRRDKDGGYTF.

The genes are TRBV9 and TRBJ1-3; no reliable D call. Trimming cost V 0 bases and J 5 bases, with 9 bases left between them. The CDR3 spans 14 residues. Germline V CDR1 and CDR2: SGDLS, YYNGEE. CDR3 sequence (DNA): TGTGCCAGCAGCGTAGACCGGGTGAGAAACACCATATATTTT. As protein: CASSVDRVRNTIYF.

The chain is built from TRBV27 and TRBJ2-3; 10 bases agree with TRBD2. The CDR3 has 15 residues. Germline CDR1 MNHEY, CDR2 SMNVEV (reference sequence). Trimming took 2 bases from V and 7 from J; bases not matched to a gene: 6. The CDR3, as DNA: TGTGCCAGCAGTTTAATAGCGGGAGGTACCCATACGCAGTATTTT. This gives the protein CASSLIAGGTHTQYF.

The chain recombines TRBV28 with TRBJ1-1; 11 nucleotides align to TRBD1. Trimming took 5 bases from V and 1 from J; bases not matched to a gene: 6. The CDR3 runs 16 residues. CDR1 and CDR2 (germline): MDHEN, SYDVKM. The DNA of the CDR3 is TGTGCCAGCAGTGCGGACAGGGGGCGCGGGAACACTGAAGCTTTCTTT. This translates into CASSADRGRGNTEAFF.

This sequence joins TRBV10-2 and TRBJ2-7; 12 nucleotides align to TRBD2. The CDR3 consists of 15 residues. CDR1 is WSHSY, CDR2 SAAADI, per germline. The trim removed 7 bases at V and 2 bases at J, leaving 6 bases unmatched. CDR3 sequence reads: CASTGTSGRPYEQYF. The CDR3 DNA reads TGCGCCAGCACCGGGACTAGCGGGCGCCCCTACGAGCAGTACTTC.

Comment on this clone: The junction departs from germline at one end; a sequencing error may be responsible. The chain couples TRBV2 to TRBJ1-2; unclear D gene. There are 11 residues in the CDR3. Germline-derived CDR1 and CDR2 are SNHLY and FYNNEI. The CDR3 sequence: CASSEWRMESF. DNA of the CDR3: TGTGCCAGCAGTGAATGGCGGATGGAGAGCTTC.

The chain employs TRBV6-5 and TRBJ1-1, with 9 nucleotides matching TRBD1. Looked up from germline, CDR1 is MNHEY and CDR2 is SVGAGI. This CDR3 contains 14 residues. V lost 6 bases, J lost 5 bases, and 7 bases stayed unmatched. CDR3 in amino acids: CASSPGQGRTEAFF. As DNA, the CDR3 is TGTGCCAGCAGCCCCGGACAGGGGAGGACTGAAGCTTTCTTT.

The chain carries TRBV28 and TRBJ1-1, with TRBD1 identical over 8 bases. This CDR3 is built from 13 residues. The V gene end was trimmed by 7 bases and the J gene end by 7 bases; junction bases not matched to a gene: 8. Germline CDR1 reads MDHEN; CDR2 reads SYDVKM. The CDR3 protein is CASTIGQGGEAFF. The CDR3 bases are TGTGCCAGCACTATCGGACAGGGTGGTGAAGCTTTCTTT. Drawing the rest from reference TRBV28 and TRBJ1-1, the complete variable domain is DVKVTQSSRYLVKRTGEKVFLECVQDMDHENMFWYRQDPGLGLRLIYFSYDVKMKEKGDIPEGYSVSREKKERFSLILESASTNQTSMYLCASTIGQGGEAFFGQGTRLTVV.